The next 15 T cell receptor beta chains were all read from a single sample in a study of blood T cell repertoires in COVID-19. Generated by immunoSEQ multiplex PCR, the TCRdb table keeps only in-frame clones and is missing some. The repertoire holds approximately 260,000 clones, with 82% as singletons. Sequencing was done on a sample of peripheral blood. The receptor source for this set is a woman aged 60-70 years with active or convalescent COVID-19.

The chain combines TRBV2 with TRBJ1-2; 11 bases line up with TRBD1. The CDR3 has 15 amino acids. The V gene end was trimmed by 5 bases and the J gene end by 8 bases; junction bases not matched to a gene: 10. Per germline, CDR1 SNHLY and CDR2 FYNNEI. CDR3 protein: CASSSRTGGGEGYTF. CDR3 sequence (DNA): TGTGCCAGCAGTTCCCGGACAGGGGGCGGAGAGGGCTACACCTTC.

CDR3 nucleotides: TGTGCCAGCAGACCTCAGGGGTACAATGAGCAGTTCTTC. It is translated as CASRPQGYNEQFF. The chain links TRBV12-3 or TRBV12-4 to TRBJ2-1; TRBD1 is a possible D gene (6 bases). There are 13 residues in the CDR3. V lost 6 bases to trimming and J lost 4 bases, with 10 bases between them.

V gene TRBV3-1 (or the pseudogene TRBV3-2) combines with J gene TRBJ2-1, with 11 bases identical to TRBD2. CDR1 LGHDT and CDR2 YNNKEL come from the germline V gene (reference sequence). The trim removed 4 bases at V and 4 bases at J, leaving 3 bases unmatched. This CDR3 is 15 amino acids long. The CDR3 coding sequence is TGTGCCAGCAGCCTCCTAGCGGGGGGTTACAATGAGCAGTTCTTC. Encoded protein: CASSLLAGGYNEQFF.

This clone was counted once. The rearrangement uses TRBV30 and TRBJ2-1, with D maybe TRBD1 (6 bases). Germline-derived CDR1 and CDR2 are GTSNPN and SVGIG (reference sequence). This CDR3 is built from 16 residues. V was cut by 3 bases and J by 0 bases, with 15 bases left in between. As DNA, the CDR3 is TGTGCCTGGAGCCTAGGTGGGGGCAGCTCCTACAATGAGCAGTTCTTC. It translates to CAWSLGGGSSYNEQFF.

The V gene is TRBV6-6, the J gene TRBJ2-5; D might be TRBD2 (6 bases). V was trimmed by 7 bases and J by 2 bases, leaving 14 bases between them. The CDR3 is made up of 14 amino acids. Germline V gene lookup returns CDR1 MNHNY and CDR2 SVGAGI (reference sequence). The CDR3 bases are TGTGCCAGCATGACCGGAGGGCTACAAGAGACCCAGTACTTC. Translated: CASMTGGLQETQYF.

In its sample, this clone was seen once. V usage is TRBV5-4 and J usage is TRBJ1-1; 11 nucleotides match TRBD1. J gave up 5 bases and V 4 bases, and 7 bases lay outside the gene matches. CDR1 and CDR2 from the germline V gene are SGHNT and YYREEE (reference sequence). There are 15 residues in the CDR3. The CDR3 protein is CASSRGGTGGTEAFF. DNA for the CDR3: TGTGCCAGCAGCCGAGGCGGGACAGGGGGTACTGAAGCTTTCTTT.

The chain couples TRBV30 to TRBJ1-2; 8 nucleotides match TRBD1. The ends lost 8 bases at V and 5 bases at J; junction bases unmatched: 16. This CDR3 region has 15 residues. Germline loops: CDR1 GTSNPN, CDR2 SVGIG (reference sequence). CDR3 protein: CAQEKLQGGGYGYTF. In DNA form, the CDR3 reads TGTGCCCAGGAGAAATTACAGGGGGGAGGATATGGCTACACCTTC.

The chain uses TRBV9 and TRBJ1-2, with D uncertain. V gave up 10 bases and J gave up 1 base, with 20 bases separating them. Germline lookup yields CDR1 SGDLS and CDR2 YYNGEE. The CDR3 consists of 15 residues. This chain's CDR3 is CAEETLEEINYGYTF. CDR3 DNA: TGTGCCGAAGAAACCTTGGAGGAGATTAACTATGGCTACACCTTC.

The chain links TRBV19 to TRBJ1-2, with TRBD1 identical over 7 bases. Germline V gene lookup returns CDR1 LNHDA and CDR2 SQIVND (reference sequence). After removal of 5 bases from V and 3 bases from J, the junction contained 0 bases not matched to a gene. The CDR3 extends over 12 amino acids. CDR3 protein: CASSDRDYGYTF. The CDR3 DNA is TGTGCCAGTAGTGACAGGGACTATGGCTACACCTTC.

The chain employs TRBV7-9 and TRBJ2-3; 9 nucleotides line up with TRBD1. The CDR3 runs to 13 residues. CDR1 is SEHNR and CDR2 is FQNEAQ in the germline V gene (reference sequence). V lost 0 bases, J lost 10 bases, and 2 bases stayed unmatched. This CDR3 reads CASSLAGQGPQYF. In nucleotides, the CDR3 is TGTGCCAGCAGCTTAGCGGGACAGGGACCGCAGTATTTT.

The J gene is TRBJ1-1, the V gene TRBV7-8; D is perhaps TRBD1 (6 bases). V was pared by 8 bases and J by 4 bases, with 14 bases between. CDR3 length: 13 residues. Looked up from germline, CDR1 is SGHVS and CDR2 is FQNEAQ. The DNA for the CDR3 is TGTGCCAGCCGCAACGACAGGCTCACTGAAGCTTTCTTT. The encoded protein is CASRNDRLTEAFF.

CDR3: CASSPPPTGWSGNTIYF. CDR3 DNA: TGTGCCAGCAGCCCCCCTCCGACAGGGTGGTCCGGAAACACCATATATTTT. The V call is TRBV7-3, the J call TRBJ1-3; 7 bases align to TRBD1. The germline V gene encodes CDR1 SGHTA and CDR2 FQGTGA. After removal of 5 bases from V and 4 bases from J, the junction contained 14 bases not matched to a gene. This CDR3 has 17 amino acids.

This chain joins TRBV6-5 and TRBJ1-2; 8 positions agree with TRBD1. The V and J ends lost 6 bases and 3 bases, in that order; junction bases with no gene match: 9. This CDR3 spans 15 amino acids. CDR1 and CDR2 (germline): MNHEY, SVGAGI. Written as DNA, the CDR3 is TGTGCCAGCAGCCGCGCTGTGACAGGGGACTATGGCTACACCTTC. Its protein product is CASSRAVTGDYGYTF.

This chain's CDR3 is CASSLERARRSDEQFF. The CDR3 DNA reads TGTGCCAGCAGCTTAGAGAGGGCTAGAAGGTCTGATGAGCAGTTCTTC. This chain joins TRBV7-8 and TRBJ2-1, with D maybe TRBD2 (5 bases). Deletions cut 1 base from V and 8 bases from J, with 18 bases between. CDR1 is SGHVS and CDR2 is FQNEAQ in the germline V gene. The CDR3 is made up of 16 amino acids.

The genes are TRBV18 and TRBJ1-1, with 10 bases identical to TRBD1. In germline, CDR1 is KGHSH, CDR2 LQKENI. The CDR3 has 19 residues. V lost 3 bases to trimming and J lost 0 bases; unmatched junction nucleotides: 13. CDR3 sequence (DNA): TGTGCCAGCTCACCGATGGGGACAGGGGTAAGGGGCCTGAACACTGAAGCTTTCTTT. Translating gives CASSPMGTGVRGLNTEAFF. Using reference TRBV18 and TRBJ1-1 for the parts outside the CDR3, the full variable domain is NAGVMQNPRHLVRRRGQEARLRCSPMKGHSHVYWYRQLPEEGLKFMVYLQKENIIDESGMPKERFSAEFPKEGPSILRIQQVVRGDSAAYFCASSPMGTGVRGLNTEAFFGQGTRLTVV.